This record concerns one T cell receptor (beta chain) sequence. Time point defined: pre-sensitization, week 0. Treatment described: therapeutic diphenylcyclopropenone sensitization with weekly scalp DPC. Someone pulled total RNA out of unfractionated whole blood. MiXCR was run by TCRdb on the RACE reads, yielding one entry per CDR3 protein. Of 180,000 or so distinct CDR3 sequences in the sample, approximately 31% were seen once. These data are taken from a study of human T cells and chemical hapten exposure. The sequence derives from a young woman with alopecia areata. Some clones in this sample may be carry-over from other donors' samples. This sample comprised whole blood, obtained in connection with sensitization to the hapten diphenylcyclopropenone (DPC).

CDR3 amino acids: CASSLQGSTNEKLFF. The CDR3, as DNA: TGTGCCAGCAGTCTACAGGGATCAACTAATGAAAAACTGTTTTTT. The chain combines TRBV28 with TRBJ1-4; D is perhaps TRBD1 (6 bases). CDR3 length: 15 amino acids. Per germline, CDR1 MDHEN and CDR2 SYDVKM. The ends were cut back, 5 bases at V and 0 bases at J, with 10 bases in the middle.